These T cell receptor beta chains were read from a single sample in a study of blood T cell repertoires in COVID-19. The repertoire was sequenced with immunoSEQ multiplex PCR; TCRdb's copy has only in-frame clones and lacks some. Altogether approximately 480,000 clones are present, roughly nine tenths being singletons, with the ten largest covering about 1%. Sequencing was done on a sample of peripheral blood. The receptors originated from a man aged 18 to 30 with COVID-19, enrolled during active disease. Each CDR3 is given without its conserved first and last residue.

J gene	V gene	CDR3 protein
TRBJ2-7	TRBV5-1	ASSRRQGDDEQY
TRBJ2-1	TRBV11-1	ASSVSQGKSYNEQF
TRBJ2-1	TRBV7-3	ASSLVGNWLAAYNEQF
TRBJ1-3	TRBV9	ASSVGYRGNTIY
TRBJ1-1	TRBV19	ASSISVNTEAF
TRBJ2-4	TRBV15	ATSRGGGMSGKNIQY
TRBJ1-2	TRBV19	ASSRQGYGYT
TRBJ1-4	TRBV12-3/TRBV12-4	ASSLRGEKLF
TRBJ1-6	TRBV6-5	ASSRSGREGSPLH
TRBJ1-5	TRBV5-1	ASSFDSQNQPQH
TRBJ1-2	TRBV29-1	SDSSNYGYT
TRBJ1-2	TRBV5-4	ASRMEGTYGYT
TRBJ2-3	TRBV2	ASSSTGGPITDTQY
TRBJ1-4	TRBV19	ASSGGQGGKLF
TRBJ2-1	TRBV6-5	ASSYERSINEQF
TRBJ2-1	TRBV4-1	ASSQDLGLYNEQF
TRBJ2-7	TRBV2	ASSGEVYEQY
TRBJ2-3	TRBV7-8	ASSIYRGDTQY
TRBJ2-7	TRBV10-2	ASSSVGGGSGEQY
TRBJ2-1	TRBV4-1	ASSQTSGSDNEQF
TRBJ2-7	TRBV6-5	ASRIHLAGVGEQY
TRBJ1-2	TRBV11-2	ASSPTTSGYT
TRBJ2-5	TRBV11-3	ASSLGGTSGSLDTQY
TRBJ1-2	TRBV27	ASSSDPGGYGYT
TRBJ2-5	TRBV29-1	SVENQTRQGRGKTQY
TRBJ1-2	TRBV30	AWSPGQGFSGYT
TRBJ1-1	TRBV3-1/TRBV3-2	ASSRGQGGGTEAF
TRBJ2-7	TRBV5-5	ASSLLGGSYEQY
TRBJ2-7	TRBV18	ASSRTGAFYEQY
TRBJ2-1	TRBV19	ASSTQGANNEQF
TRBJ2-7	TRBV7-9	ASSEPGLAGGGGEQY
TRBJ2-5	TRBV7-2	ASSLNRGYQETQY
TRBJ2-7	TRBV10-3	AISDPDDGLAGAKQY
TRBJ2-7	TRBV6-5	ASSPGLSYEQY
TRBJ2-7	TRBV13	ASSSGTAVSYEQY
TRBJ2-5	TRBV4-1	ASSQSPSGSIVETQY
TRBJ1-3	TRBV6-5	ASTRDSSGNTIY
TRBJ2-2	TRBV21-1	ASSKFRGNTGELF
TRBJ2-1	TRBV19	ASTSSYNEQF
TRBJ2-5	TRBV7-2	ASSPNSSGVPQY
TRBJ1-1	TRBV6-5	AGKLQGVAEAF
TRBJ2-5	TRBV5-1	ASSLDQTGETQY
TRBJ2-2	TRBV6-5	ASGTGGSDTGELF
TRBJ1-5	TRBV6-5	ASNPAGQPQH
TRBJ2-7	TRBV7-9	ASSLRSDRGEQY
TRBJ2-7	TRBV11-2	ASSLSFAGGYEQY
TRBJ1-1	TRBV14	ASSQVGVGTEAF
TRBJ2-5	TRBV3-1/TRBV3-2	ASSPAWAGQETQY
TRBJ1-1	TRBV12-3/TRBV12-4	ASWRGQDTEAF
TRBJ2-1	TRBV6-2/TRBV6-3	ASSYWASGKDEQF
TRBJ2-7	TRBV3-1/TRBV3-2	ASSQDWGDEQY
TRBJ2-1	TRBV2	ASSLKAGTIHNEQF
TRBJ2-7	TRBV3-1/TRBV3-2	ASSHPGGSEQY
TRBJ1-2	TRBV6-6	ASRAGRGPNYGYT
TRBJ1-1	TRBV4-1	ASSPGTGFTMNTEAF
TRBJ2-1	TRBV11-3	ASSLGWEEQF
TRBJ2-7	TRBV6-6	ASSYSNRAHEQY
TRBJ1-1	TRBV4-2	ASSQLQGRAEAF
TRBJ1-2	TRBV19	ASSTDRDYGYT
TRBJ2-2	TRBV21-1	ASSNENSPNTGELF